The 32 T cell receptor beta chains presented below share a single source sample, sequenced in a study of shared T cell receptors in the human thymus. Profiling relied on immunoSEQ multiplex PCR, and the TCRdb table lists in-frame clones only, not all of them. The repertoire holds approximately 730,000 clones, with approximately 85% as singletons. The sample was also reused in another study, on human thymus T cells.

Sequencing was done on a sample of thymocytes. The receptors derive from a girl less than two years old with a congenital heart defect.

The CDR3 here is CASTAWRTGPEKLFF. CDR3 in DNA: TGTGCCAGCACCGCATGGAGGACAGGGCCCGAAAAACTGTTTTTT. This chain uses TRBV6-1 with TRBJ1-4; 8 bases fit TRBD1. CDR3 size: 15 residues. Germline CDR1 reads MNHNS; CDR2 reads SASEGT. The V and J ends lost 7 bases and 8 bases, in that order; junction bases with no gene match: 12.

This chain uses TRBV5-1 with TRBJ1-6; D is undetermined. This CDR3 has 14 amino acids. Trimming removed 5 bases at V and 4 bases at J, with 10 bases between. Germline assignment: CDR1 SGHRS and CDR2 YFSETQ. CDR3 loop: CASRAVLYNSPLHF. Written as DNA, the CDR3 is TGCGCCAGCAGGGCAGTTCTTTATAATTCACCCCTCCACTTT.

The gene calls are TRBV5-4 and TRBJ1-2, with a tentative D call TRBD1 (5 bases). The CDR3 length is 15 residues. V was pared by 10 bases and J by 0 bases, with 19 bases between. Per germline, CDR1 SGHNT and CDR2 YYREEE (reference sequence). This CDR3 is CASRDCSFANYGYTF. Here the CDR3 DNA reads TGTGCCTCGAGGGACTGCTCCTTTGCTAACTATGGCTACACCTTC.

The rearrangement joins TRBV5-4 to TRBJ2-1, with 12 bases that match TRBD2. CDR1 and CDR2 (germline): SGHNT, YYREEE (reference sequence). The CDR3 length is 18 residues. V gave up 0 bases and J gave up 5 bases; unmatched junction bases: 9. The CDR3 bases are TGTGCCAGCAGCTTGGGTCCCTTACTAGCGGGGGGCGACAATGAGCAGTTCTTC. This codes for CASSLGPLLAGGDNEQFF.

The rearrangement uses TRBV14 and TRBJ2-2, with D possibly being TRBD1 (5 bases). V dropped 0 bases and J dropped 6 bases, with 14 bases sitting between them. The CDR3 consists of 16 residues. From germline, CDR1 is SGHDN and CDR2 FVKESK. The DNA of the CDR3 is TGTGCCAGCAGCCAAGATCCAGGGTACTGGCCCGGGGAGCTGTTTTTT. This codes for CASSQDPGYWPGELFF.

The chain employs TRBV28 and TRBJ1-4; the match to TRBD1 covers 9 bases. The CDR3 has 18 amino acids. Germline V gene data show CDR1 as MDHEN and CDR2 as SYDVKM. The V segment lost 7 bases and the J segment 8 bases; nucleotides outside the gene matches: 20. The CDR3 bases are TGTGCCAGCACTCCCCCGGGACAGGGACCCGACGGGCAAGAAAAACTGTTTTTT. It codes for CASTPPGQGPDGQEKLFF.

The V and J genes are TRBV6-5 and TRBJ1-2; no reliable D call. Trimming removed 5 bases at V and 2 bases at J, with 12 bases between. The CDR3 spans 14 residues. Germline V gives CDR1 MNHEY, CDR2 SVGAGI. The chain's CDR3 is CASSQPGSNYGYTF. CDR3 bases: TGTGCCAGCAGTCAACCGGGAAGCAACTATGGCTACACCTTC.

The chain joins TRBV2 to TRBJ2-7; 12 positions match TRBD2. J lost 8 bases, V lost 6 bases, and 8 bases had no gene match. The CDR3 runs to 14 residues. CDR1 and CDR2 (germline): SNHLY, FYNNEI. This CDR3 is CASRELAGGRKQYF. The CDR3 nucleotides read TGTGCCAGCAGAGAGCTAGCGGGGGGGCGGAAGCAGTACTTC.

This chain uses TRBV5-6 with TRBJ1-2; D is unclear. CDR3 length: 14 amino acids. CDR1 and CDR2 (germline): SGHDT, YYEEEE. The V gene lost 7 bases and the J gene lost 4 bases, with 17 bases spanning the gap. CDR3 amino acids: CASGPGKEGYGYTF. The CDR3 region has the DNA TGTGCCAGCGGTCCGGGGAAAGAGGGCTATGGCTACACCTTC.

V is TRBV5-1 and J is TRBJ2-1, with TRBD2 matching 8 bases. The CDR3 totals 14 residues. The ends lost 0 bases at V and 10 bases at J; junction bases unmatched: 6. The germline V gene has CDR1 SGHRS and CDR2 YFSETQ. In DNA, the CDR3 is TGCGCCAGCAGCTTGGGGTTAGCGGGGCGCGAGCAGTTCTTC. Protein: CASSLGLAGREQFF.

The chain is built from TRBV27 and TRBJ2-3; 9 bases align to TRBD2. Germline assignment: CDR1 MNHEY and CDR2 SMNVEV (reference sequence). This CDR3 region has 16 residues. V shed 3 bases and J 4 bases; nucleotides not matched to a gene: 8. CDR3 DNA: TGTGCCAGCAGTTTTTCCTCGCGGGGGGGGCCAGATACGCAGTATTTT. Translating gives CASSFSSRGGPDTQYF.

The chain has TRBV7-9 and TRBJ1-2; TRBD1 matches 9 bases. Germline V gene data show CDR1 as SEHNR and CDR2 as FQNEAQ (reference sequence). The CDR3 extends over 18 amino acids. V was pared by 1 base and J by 4 bases, with 13 bases of the junction left unmatched. CDR3 bases: TGTGCCAGCAGCTTAGTGGTCGGGCCGGGACAGGGACTCTATGGCTACACCTTC. As protein: CASSLVVGPGQGLYGYTF.

V is TRBV2 and J is TRBJ1-6; 7 nucleotides align to TRBD1. Germline V CDR1 and CDR2: SNHLY, FYNNEI. Trimming at V came to 5 bases and at J to 0 bases, leaving 13 bases not matched to a gene. The CDR3 runs to 19 residues. CDR3 protein: CASSRGRGQEHSYNSPLHF. The CDR3 DNA follows: TGTGCCAGCAGTAGGGGTCGCGGACAGGAACACTCCTATAATTCACCCCTCCACTTT.

The chain has TRBV5-1 and TRBJ1-5, with a tentative D call TRBD1 (5 bases). The germline CDR1 and CDR2 sequences are SGHRS and YFSETQ. CDR3 length equals 17 residues. The V end was cut by 0 bases, the J end by 1 base, with 14 bases between. CDR3 nucleotides: TGCGCCAGCAGCTTGGGGTATCCCGACAGAAGCAATCAGCCCCAGCATTTT. Translation gives CASSLGYPDRSNQPQHF.

This rearrangement joins TRBV25-1 to TRBJ2-7; 9 nucleotides align to TRBD1. V was clipped by 2 bases and J by 1 base; unmatched bases: 3. Per germline, CDR1 MGHDK and CDR2 SYGVNS. The CDR3 totals 15 residues. This CDR3 reads CASSEGQGKSYEQYF. CDR3 DNA: TGTGCCAGCAGTGAAGGACAGGGGAAATCCTACGAGCAGTACTTC.

The chain uses TRBV25-1 and TRBJ2-7; 11 bases match TRBD2. V gave up 6 bases and J gave up 4 bases; unmatched junction bases: 14. The CDR3 covers 17 residues. Germline CDR1 and CDR2: MGHDK and SYGVNS. The CDR3 region has the DNA TGTGCCAGCAGCGAGCCCGGGACTAGCGGTTTGGGGTACGAGCAGTACTTC. As protein: CASSEPGTSGLGYEQYF.

The count of this clone is one. The rearrangement uses TRBV5-1 and TRBJ1-6; 8 bases are shared with TRBD1. The germline V gene encodes CDR1 SGHRS and CDR2 YFSETQ. Trimming cost V 5 bases and J 10 bases; bases outside gene matches: 17. This CDR3 contains 17 residues. The CDR3 is CASRRTGPLRERSPLHF. CDR3 nucleotide sequence: TGCGCCAGCAGAAGGACAGGGCCGTTGAGGGAGAGATCACCCCTCCACTTT.

This CDR3 reads CTSSQAGGVSADTQYF. The CDR3 nucleotides read TGCACCAGCAGCCAAGCGGGCGGGGTCAGCGCAGATACGCAGTATTTT. The V call is TRBV1, the J call TRBJ2-3; no check of the table's D call, TRBD2, against the DNA was made. TRBV1 is a listed pseudogene. The CDR3 extends over 16 amino acids.

J is TRBJ2-7 and V is TRBV4-3, with 10 bases aligning to TRBD1. The CDR3 is made up of 16 amino acids. The junction had 10 bases not matched to a gene; V was cut back by 1 base and J by 7 bases. Germline V gene lookup returns CDR1 LGHNA and CDR2 YSLEER. CDR3 residues: CASSQVRTGQGREQYF. Here the CDR3 DNA reads TGCGCCAGCAGCCAAGTCCGTACGGGACAGGGGAGGGAGCAGTACTTC.

This clone turned up a few times. The rearrangement uses TRBV11-2 and TRBJ1-1; 7 bases map to TRBD1. Germline assignment: CDR1 SGHAT and CDR2 FQNNGV. The CDR3 totals 15 residues. With V trimmed by 4 bases and J by 5 bases, 10 bases remained unmatched. In DNA form, the CDR3 reads TGTGCCAGCAGCTGGCCGACAGGGTCAAGGACTGAAGCTTTCTTT. Its translation is CASSWPTGSRTEAFF. Combining the CDR3 with reference TRBV11-2 and TRBJ1-1 gives the whole variable domain EAGVAQSPRYKIIEKRQSVAFWCNPISGHATLYWYQQILGQGPKLLIQFQNNGVVDDSQLPKDRFSAERLKGVDSTLKIQPAKLEDSAVYLCASSWPTGSRTEAFFGQGTRLTVV.

This rearrangement joins TRBV5-6 to TRBJ2-3, with 13 bases fitting TRBD2. Germline loops: CDR1 SGHDT, CDR2 YYEEEE. The CDR3 contains 17 residues. Trimming removed 4 bases from V and 5 bases from J; junction bases left unmatched: 10. For the CDR3, the DNA is TGTGCCAGCAGCCAGTTTACTAGCGGGGGGGCTGGAGATACGCAGTATTTT. Protein sequence: CASSQFTSGGAGDTQYF.

This chain's CDR3 is CASSFGGQGTSYEQYF. In DNA form, the CDR3 reads TGTGCCAGCAGCTTCGGAGGACAGGGGACGTCCTACGAGCAGTACTTC. The V gene is TRBV5-6, the J gene TRBJ2-7; TRBD1 matches 9 bases. The CDR3 extends over 16 amino acids. Germline trimming cut 2 bases from V and 1 base from J; bases unmatched to any gene: 7. Germline V CDR1 and CDR2: SGHDT, YYEEEE.

This clone was detected once. The chain carries TRBV28 and TRBJ2-5; 9 nucleotides agree with TRBD1. The germline V gene encodes CDR1 MDHEN and CDR2 SYDVKM. The V segment lost 9 bases and the J segment 2 bases; nucleotides outside the gene matches: 10. The length of the CDR3 is 15 residues. For the CDR3, the DNA is TGTGCCAGTATAGGACAGGGGAAAAGGCAAGAGACCCAGTACTTC. Encoded protein: CASIGQGKRQETQYF.

The V call is TRBV6-1, the J call TRBJ1-1; D gene uncertain. Germline V lookup: CDR1 MNHNS, CDR2 SASEGT. CDR3 length: 15 residues. V was clipped by 5 bases and J by 4 bases, with 17 bases between them. CDR3 in amino acids: CASSSRDFLRTEAFF. The CDR3 DNA is TGTGCCAGCAGTTCCCGGGATTTCCTTCGCACTGAAGCTTTCTTT.

This rearrangement joins TRBV11-2 to TRBJ2-1; D call uncertain. The CDR3 is 11 amino acids. Deletions cut 1 base from V and 15 bases from J, with 10 bases between. From germline, CDR1 is SGHAT and CDR2 FQNNGV. The CDR3 DNA follows: TGTGCCAGCAGCTTAGGACTTTATGTGTTCTTC. Encoded protein: CASSLGLYVFF.

This sequence joins TRBV28 and TRBJ2-5; possible D gene TRBD1, 6 bases. The germline V gene encodes CDR1 MDHEN and CDR2 SYDVKM. The CDR3 totals 17 residues. The V and J ends lost 1 base and 5 bases respectively, with 20 bases between them. The CDR3, as DNA: TGTGCCAGCAGTTTATACGAGTGGCAGGGGAGTTGCGAGACCCAGTACTTC. Translated: CASSLYEWQGSCETQYF. The full variable domain, its missing parts supplied by reference TRBV28 and TRBJ2-5, is DVKVTQSSRYLVKRTGEKVFLECVQDMDHENMFWYRQDPGLGLRLIYFSYDVKMKEKGDIPEGYSVSREKKERFSLILESASTNQTSMYLCASSLYEWQGSCETQYFGPGTRLLVL.

This rearrangement joins TRBV6-1 to TRBJ1-1; the D gene is possibly TRBD1 (5 bases). The CDR3 sequence is 17 residues long. Per germline, CDR1 MNHNS and CDR2 SASEGT. The ends were cut back, 4 bases at V and 0 bases at J, with 18 bases in the middle. The CDR3 loop reads CASSVMGGRALNTEAFF. The DNA of the CDR3 is TGTGCCAGCAGTGTAATGGGGGGTAGGGCCCTGAACACTGAAGCTTTCTTT.

The V gene is TRBV4-1, the J gene TRBJ1-5; TRBD1 agrees at 7 bases. This CDR3 is built from 20 residues. The junction had 17 bases not matched to a gene; V was cut back by 0 bases and J by 3 bases. CDR1 and CDR2 (germline): MGHRA, YSYEKL. CDR3: CASSQEIIDRRQGVNQPQHF. Here the CDR3 DNA reads TGCGCCAGCAGCCAAGAGATAATTGATCGTCGACAGGGCGTCAATCAGCCCCAGCATTTT.

The V call is TRBV6-5, the J call TRBJ1-2; D not certain. The CDR3 runs to 13 residues. CDR1 MNHEY and CDR2 SVGAGI come from the germline V gene. V was cut by 5 bases and J by 5 bases, with 12 bases left in between. The CDR3 reads CASSLGRQYGYTF. The CDR3 DNA is TGTGCCAGCAGTCTCGGCAGGCAGTATGGCTACACCTTC.

V and J are TRBV4-1 and TRBJ2-1, with 9 bases that match TRBD1. V was pared by 4 bases and J by 2 bases, with 15 bases of the junction left unmatched. CDR1 is MGHRA, CDR2 YSYEKL, per germline. This CDR3 comprises 19 residues. CDR3: CASSPKTGGRSFTYNEQFF. CDR3 nucleotide sequence: TGCGCCAGCAGCCCCAAGACAGGGGGGCGATCGTTTACCTACAATGAGCAGTTCTTC.

The chain has TRBV5-1 and TRBJ2-1, with TRBD2 matching over 8 bases. Trimming removed 2 bases from V and 4 bases from J; junction bases left unmatched: 11. Germline V gene lookup returns CDR1 SGHRS and CDR2 YFSETQ. The CDR3 is 17 amino acids. Written as DNA, the CDR3 is TGCGCCAGCAGCTTCGGATTCGGGGGGGCTTCTTACAATGAGCAGTTCTTC. It translates to CASSFGFGGASYNEQFF.

The rearrangement links TRBV4-3 to TRBJ2-1; 7 positions match TRBD2. Trimming at V came to 0 bases and at J to 2 bases, leaving 10 bases not matched to a gene. Germline V CDR1 and CDR2: LGHNA, YSLEER. CDR3 length equals 18 residues. In nucleotides, the CDR3 is TGCGCCAGCAGCCAAGATACCGGGGGGTGGTTAGCCTACAATGAGCAGTTCTTC. Protein product: CASSQDTGGWLAYNEQFF.